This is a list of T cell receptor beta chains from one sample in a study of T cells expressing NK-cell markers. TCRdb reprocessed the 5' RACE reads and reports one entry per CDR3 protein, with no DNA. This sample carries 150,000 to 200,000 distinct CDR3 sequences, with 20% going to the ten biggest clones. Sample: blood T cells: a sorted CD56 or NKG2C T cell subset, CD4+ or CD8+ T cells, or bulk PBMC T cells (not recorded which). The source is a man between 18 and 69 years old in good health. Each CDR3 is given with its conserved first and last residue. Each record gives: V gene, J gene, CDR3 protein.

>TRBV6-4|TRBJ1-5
CASSDAPGEPQHF
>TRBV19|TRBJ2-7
CASSRGPRAGNRYEQYF
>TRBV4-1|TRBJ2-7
CASSQPQRGPHEQYF
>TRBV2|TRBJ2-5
CASRRTAGVQETQYF
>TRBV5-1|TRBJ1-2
CASSLEVQGAFYGYTF
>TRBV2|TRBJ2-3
CASRSRGAGGDTQYF
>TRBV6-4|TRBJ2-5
CASSVSSQETQYF
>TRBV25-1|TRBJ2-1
CASSEYNYQLNEQFF
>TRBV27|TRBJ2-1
CASSIAAGSHEQFF
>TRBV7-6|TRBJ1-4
CASSPTTAPNEKLFF
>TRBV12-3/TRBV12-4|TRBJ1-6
CASRHTGFRSSYNSPLHF
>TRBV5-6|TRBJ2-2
CASSRDSRWTGELFF
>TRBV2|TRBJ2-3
CASSPGTESTDTQYF
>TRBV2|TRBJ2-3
CASSSHLLGGGATDTQYF
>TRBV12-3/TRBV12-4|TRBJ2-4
CASSVTGLAKNIQYF
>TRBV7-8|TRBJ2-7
CASSVSAGVGKYEQYF
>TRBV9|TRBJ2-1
CASKEYRDSDNEQFF
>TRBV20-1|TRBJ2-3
CSALKPDTQYF
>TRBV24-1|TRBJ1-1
CATSDDQGTEAFF
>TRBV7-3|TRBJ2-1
CASSLTFTESSYNEQFF
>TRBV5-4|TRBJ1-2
CASSNAGESGYGYTF
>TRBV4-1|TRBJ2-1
CASSQDHRGAGGQYNEQFF
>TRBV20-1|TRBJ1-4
CSARDTIDRGNEKLFF
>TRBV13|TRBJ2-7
CASSIKGQPYEQYF
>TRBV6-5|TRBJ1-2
CASSYGDRVDGYTF
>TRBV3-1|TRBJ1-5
CASSLGRGNQPQHF
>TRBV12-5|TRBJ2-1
CASGLTGNEQFF
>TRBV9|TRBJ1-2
CASSAEVGYGYTF
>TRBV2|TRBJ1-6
CASIEDRTNSPLHF
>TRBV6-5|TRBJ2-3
CASSYSGLALGDTQYF
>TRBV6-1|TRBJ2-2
CASSEDGKNTGELFF
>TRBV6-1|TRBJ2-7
CASSEGRVAIYEQYF
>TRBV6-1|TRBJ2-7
CASSDVQATTYEQYF
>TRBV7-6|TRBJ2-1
CASSLVSEGPLFNEQFF
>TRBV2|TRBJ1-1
CASSEWAGETMNTEAFF
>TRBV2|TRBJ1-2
CASSEGGELHGYTF
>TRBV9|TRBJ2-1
CASSLRSYSGAGYNEQFF
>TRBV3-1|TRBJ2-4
CASSQDVGQGLFKNIQYF
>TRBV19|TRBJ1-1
CASNKGMSTEAFF
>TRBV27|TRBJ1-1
CASSLVAGGTEAFF
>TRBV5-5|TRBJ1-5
CASSLSHNNQPQHF
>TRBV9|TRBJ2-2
CASSGPLAGLNTGELFF
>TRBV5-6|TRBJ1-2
CASSLAGPPLTF
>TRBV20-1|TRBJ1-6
CKKQGTWSSPLHF
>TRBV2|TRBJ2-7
CASSEPGVEVLEQYF
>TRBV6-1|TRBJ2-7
CASKEHPGQGYEQYF
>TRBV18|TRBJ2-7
CASSPGTTTYEQYF
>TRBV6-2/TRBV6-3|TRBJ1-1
CASSYPSGGFTEAFF
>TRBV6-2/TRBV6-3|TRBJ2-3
CASSFERGGRPDTQYF
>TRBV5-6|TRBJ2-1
CASSLAGFGYNEQFF
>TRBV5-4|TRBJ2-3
CASSDTGGSTQYF
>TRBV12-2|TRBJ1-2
CASRSWDSPGPGGYTF
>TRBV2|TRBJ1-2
CASSATTGPYGYTF
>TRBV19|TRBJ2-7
CASSPHSAGSEQYF
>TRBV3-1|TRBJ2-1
CASSQVLGGGNEQFF
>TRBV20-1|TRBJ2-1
CSARDLVSGSSYNEQFF
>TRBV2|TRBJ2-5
CASREGLAGRETQYF
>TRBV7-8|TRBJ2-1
CASSPHFGRDSQFF
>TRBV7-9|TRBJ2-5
CASSWAGGEKETQYF